One sample yielded the 26 T cell receptor beta chains listed below, sequenced in a study of blood T cell repertoires in COVID-19. Generated by immunoSEQ multiplex PCR, the TCRdb table keeps only in-frame clones and is missing some. Here the sample spans 300,000 to 350,000 clones, nearly 90% being singletons. Specimen: PBMCs or T cells enriched from blood (not recorded which). These receptors were obtained from a woman aged 18-29 years with acute COVID-19.

This clone was found once. This sequence joins TRBV19 and TRBJ1-5; TRBD1 is a possible D gene (5 bases). The CDR3 consists of 15 residues. CDR1 and CDR2 from the germline V gene are LNHDA and SQIVND (reference sequence). V lost 6 bases to trimming and J lost 2 bases, with 14 bases between them. The DNA for the CDR3 is TGTGCCAGTAGGCCCGGGGGAGGAGGCAATCAGCCCCAGCATTTT. Protein sequence: CASRPGGGGNQPQHF. Full variable domain (missing parts from reference TRBV19 and TRBJ1-5): DGGITQSPKYLFRKEGQNVTLSCEQNLNHDAMYWYRQDPGQGLRLIYYSQIVNDFQKGDIAEGYSVSREKKESFPLTVTSAQKNPTAFYLCASRPGGGGNQPQHFGDGTRLSIL.

This clone appeared a single time. The chain employs TRBV12-5 and TRBJ2-3; possible D gene TRBD1, 6 bases. V was clipped by 3 bases and J by 3 bases, with 10 bases between them. The CDR3 has 14 amino acids. Germline values: CDR1 LGHNT, CDR2 FRNRAP. CDR3 loop: CASGFGQGTDTQYF. DNA of the CDR3: TGTGCTAGTGGTTTTGGCCAGGGGACAGATACGCAGTATTTT. The whole variable domain, filled in from reference TRBV12-5 and TRBJ2-3, reads DARVTQTPRHKVTEMGQEVTMRCQPILGHNTVFWYRQTMMQGLELLAYFRNRAPLDDSGMPKDRFSAEMPDATLATLKIQPSEPRDSAVYFCASGFGQGTDTQYFGPGTRLTVL.

This sequence joins TRBV28 and TRBJ2-1; the D is unclear. CDR1 and CDR2 from the germline V gene are MDHEN and SYDVKM. This CDR3 region has 14 residues. Trimming removed 6 bases at V and 0 bases at J, with 9 bases between. The CDR3 protein is CASRTPNSYNEQFF. The CDR3, as DNA: TGTGCCAGCAGGACTCCCAACTCCTACAATGAGCAGTTCTTC.

The V call is TRBV3-1 (or the pseudogene TRBV3-2), the J call TRBJ1-1; no definite D call. CDR3 size: 11 residues. The germline V and J ends were trimmed by 5 bases and 5 bases, with 6 bases remaining between them. CDR1 and CDR2 (germline): LGHDT, YNNKEL (reference sequence). The CDR3 sequence: CASSGGTEAFF. The CDR3 DNA follows: TGTGCCAGCAGCGGAGGAACTGAAGCTTTCTTT.

The chain uses TRBV4-1 and TRBJ1-2, with TRBD1 matching 9 bases. V shed 1 base and J 3 bases; nucleotides not matched to a gene: 9. Germline V lookup: CDR1 MGHRA, CDR2 YSYEKL. This CDR3 is 17 amino acids long. The DNA of the CDR3 is TGCGCCAGCAGCCAAGGGGACAGGGCTGGGGGGCACTATGGCTACACCTTC. This sequence encodes CASSQGDRAGGHYGYTF.

V and J are TRBV19 and TRBJ1-4; no reliable D call. CDR3 length: 11 residues. The germline V gene encodes CDR1 LNHDA and CDR2 SQIVND (reference sequence). Trimming pared 3 bases from V and 11 bases from J, leaving 7 bases between. This chain's CDR3 is CASSIGVKLFF. CDR3 bases: TGTGCCAGTAGTATCGGGGTGAAACTGTTTTTT.

The table lists this clone with a few counts. The CDR3 coding sequence is TGTGCCAGCAGTTTTTCGTCGCCCGGGGGCAATCAGCCCCAGCATTTT. Translation gives CASSFSSPGGNQPQHF. The genes are TRBV28 and TRBJ1-5; unclear D gene. The germline gives CDR1 MDHEN, CDR2 SYDVKM. The CDR3 length is 16 residues. The germline V and J ends were trimmed by 3 bases and 2 bases, with 14 bases remaining between them.

V gene TRBV28 combines with J gene TRBJ2-7; D gene unclear. Germline loops: CDR1 MDHEN, CDR2 SYDVKM. V was trimmed by 6 bases and J by 3 bases, leaving 3 bases between them. The length of the CDR3 is 10 residues. CDR3 loop: CASSVYEQYF. In DNA, the CDR3 is TGTGCCAGCAGCGTCTACGAGCAGTACTTC.

This sequence joins TRBV28 and TRBJ2-3, with 10 bases that match TRBD2. Trimming at V came to 6 bases and at J to 0 bases, leaving 0 bases not matched to a gene. This CDR3 region has 14 residues. Germline values: CDR1 MDHEN, CDR2 SYDVKM. In DNA form, the CDR3 reads TGTGCCAGCAGACTAGCGGGAAGCACAGATACGCAGTATTTT. It translates to CASRLAGSTDTQYF.

This clone was seen a few times. The rearrangement joins TRBV10-2 to TRBJ1-2; 9 nucleotides match TRBD1. CDR3 length equals 15 residues. The V segment lost 6 bases and the J segment 0 bases; nucleotides outside the gene matches: 5. Germline values: CDR1 WSHSY, CDR2 SAAADI. Written as DNA, the CDR3 is TGCGCCAGCAGGGCGGGACAGGGAGCTAACTATGGCTACACCTTC. Translating gives CASRAGQGANYGYTF.

The V call is TRBV11-1, the J call TRBJ2-3, with a weak D call TRBD2 (6 bases). The CDR3 spans 15 residues. V dropped 1 base and J dropped 3 bases, with 11 bases sitting between them. Germline V gene sequence: CDR1 SGHAT, CDR2 FQDESV (reference sequence). The CDR3 region is CASSLDTGETDTQYF. CDR3 nucleotide sequence: TGTGCCAGCAGCTTAGATACGGGAGAGACAGATACGCAGTATTTT. Full variable domain (outside the CDR3, taken from reference TRBV11-1 and TRBJ2-3): EAEVAQSPRYKITEKSQAVAFWCDPISGHATLYWYRQILGQGPELLVQFQDESVVDDSQLPKDRFSAERLKGVDSTLKIQPAELGDSAMYLCASSLDTGETDTQYFGPGTRLTVL.

The chain carries TRBV24-1 and TRBJ2-7; TRBD1 agrees at 9 bases. The length of the CDR3 is 16 residues. Germline lookup yields CDR1 KGHDR and CDR2 SFDVKD. Trimming took 5 bases from V and 2 from J; bases not matched to a gene: 9. The CDR3 DNA sequence: TGTGCCACCAGTGCCGGACCGGGACAGGGAGCCTACGAGCAGTACTTC. Amino acids: CATSAGPGQGAYEQYF.

This chain joins TRBV29-1 and TRBJ1-5; unclear D gene. V shed 4 bases and J shed 6 bases, with 10 bases lying between them. This CDR3 is built from 12 residues. CDR1 and CDR2 from the germline V gene are SQVTM and ANQGSEA. The DNA of the CDR3 is TGCAGCGTTGCAGGTCGGGGTCAGCCCCAGCATTTT. Amino acid sequence: CSVAGRGQPQHF.

This clone was seen a single time. V and J are TRBV6-5 and TRBJ1-3; TRBD1 agrees at 7 bases. J was trimmed by 0 bases and V by 8 bases; bases with no gene match: 4. The germline V gene encodes CDR1 MNHEY and CDR2 SVGAGI. The CDR3 totals 14 residues. This CDR3 is CASPGTDSGNTIYF. CDR3 DNA: TGTGCCAGCCCTGGGACAGACTCTGGAAACACCATATATTTT.

This chain joins TRBV7-9 and TRBJ1-2; 7 positions agree with TRBD1. This CDR3 region has 15 residues. Germline CDR1 reads SEHNR; CDR2 reads FQNEAQ (reference sequence). V dropped 3 bases and J dropped 5; count of bases not matched to a gene: 9. The CDR3 region has the DNA TGTGCCAGCAGCTTGCCTGGACAGGACATATATGGCTACACCTTC. Translating gives CASSLPGQDIYGYTF.

This clone was counted only a few times. The chain couples TRBV19 to TRBJ1-5, with 9 nucleotides matching TRBD1. V lost 3 bases, J lost 5 bases, and 5 bases stayed unmatched. The germline V gene encodes CDR1 LNHDA and CDR2 SQIVND (reference sequence). CDR3 size: 15 residues. The CDR3 region is CASSIVGQGHQPQHF. CDR3 nucleotide sequence: TGTGCCAGTAGTATTGTGGGACAGGGCCATCAGCCCCAGCATTTT.

The genes are TRBV9 and TRBJ2-7; 8 nucleotides agree with TRBD1. The CDR3 covers 17 residues. Germline CDR1 SGDLS, CDR2 YYNGEE. J lost 7 bases, V lost 0 bases, and 15 bases had no gene match. DNA of the CDR3: TGTGCCAGCAGCGTAGGAGGGAGGACAGGGAGCCTTCGGGAGCAGTACTTC. Protein sequence: CASSVGGRTGSLREQYF.

The genes are TRBV2 and TRBJ2-1, with TRBD2 identical over 10 bases. The J segment lost 5 bases and the V segment lost 7 bases, leaving 8 bases of the junction unmatched. The CDR3 runs 15 residues. Germline CDR1 SNHLY, CDR2 FYNNEI. The CDR3 spells CASKGLAGVDNEQFF. CDR3 sequence (DNA): TGTGCCAGCAAAGGTCTAGCGGGAGTAGACAATGAGCAGTTCTTC.

This chain joins TRBV11-2 and TRBJ2-1; TRBD2 matches 11 bases. The CDR3 has 16 residues. The V gene's germline CDR1 is SGHAT and CDR2 FQNNGV. The J segment lost 4 bases and the V segment lost 2 bases, leaving 4 bases of the junction unmatched. In DNA form, the CDR3 reads TGTGCCAGCAGCTTAAACCCTAGCGGGGGGTACAATGAGCAGTTCTTC. This encodes CASSLNPSGGYNEQFF.

The CDR3 loop reads CASSPEEFNQPQHF. CDR3 DNA sequence: TGTGCCAGCAGCCCCGAGGAGTTCAATCAGCCCCAGCATTTT. This sequence joins TRBV5-5 and TRBJ1-5; D not resolved. The CDR3 spans 14 residues. V lost 4 bases and J 3 bases, leaving 11 bases between the germline ends. Germline CDR1 and CDR2: SGHKS and YYEKEE (reference sequence).

The sample holds one count of this clone. This sequence joins TRBV5-4 and TRBJ1-2; 7 bases match TRBD1. Germline values: CDR1 SGHNT, CDR2 YYREEE (reference sequence). The CDR3 loop spans 15 amino acids. V gave up 3 bases and J gave up 6 bases; unmatched junction bases: 11. In DNA form, the CDR3 reads TGTGCCAGCAGCTCTCCTACAGGGGACATCGATGGCTACACCTTC. This sequence encodes CASSSPTGDIDGYTF.

The genes are TRBV5-8 and TRBJ1-1, with D possibly TRBD1 on 5 matching bases. Germline CDR1 SGHTS, CDR2 YDEGEE. The CDR3 runs 15 residues. The ends were cut back, 0 bases at V and 3 bases at J, with 12 bases in the middle. CDR3 DNA sequence: TGTGCCAGCAGCTTGGGTTCAGGGAAAGACACTGAAGCTTTCTTT. Translated, it gives CASSLGSGKDTEAFF.

The chain carries TRBV5-6 and TRBJ2-2, with TRBD1 identical over 10 bases. V lost 4 bases, J lost 5 bases, and 5 bases stayed unmatched. CDR3 length: 15 residues. CDR1 and CDR2 from the germline V gene are SGHDT and YYEEEE. The CDR3 DNA reads TGTGCCAGCAGCCCCGACAGGGGGCTAACCGGGGAGCTGTTTTTT. It specifies CASSPDRGLTGELFF.

V and J are TRBV28 and TRBJ1-2; TRBD1 is a possible D gene (5 bases). With 5 bases removed from V and 7 bases from J, the gap between germline ends came to 20 bases. Germline CDR1 reads MDHEN; CDR2 reads SYDVKM. The CDR3 runs to 15 residues. The CDR3 protein is CASSTGTGPSGGYTF. In DNA form, the CDR3 reads TGTGCCAGCAGTACCGGAACAGGCCCTTCGGGTGGCTACACCTTC.

This chain connects TRBV19 to TRBJ2-1, with 7 positions matching TRBD2. The germline gives CDR1 LNHDA, CDR2 SQIVND (reference sequence). The CDR3 is 15 amino acids. V lost 3 bases and J lost 3; bases outside the gene matches: 5. As DNA, the CDR3 is TGTGCCAGTAGTATCTCGGCTAGCGGCTACAATGAGCAGTTCTTC. Protein: CASSISASGYNEQFF.

The chain joins TRBV6-6 to TRBJ2-5, with 14 positions matching TRBD2. This CDR3 is 18 amino acids long. The V gene's germline CDR1 is MNHNY and CDR2 SVGAGI (reference sequence). J was trimmed by 5 bases and V by 5 bases; bases with no gene match: 13. The DNA of the CDR3 is TGTGCCAGCAGTCAACCGGGACTAGCGGGAGCGTTTCAGGAGACCCAGTACTTC. Amino acids: CASSQPGLAGAFQETQYF.